These T cell receptor beta chains were read from a single sample in a study of T cell responses to AZD1222 COVID-19 vaccine. The data were produced by immunoSEQ multiplex PCR, yet TCRdb's version contains in-frame clones alone and is incomplete. There are 95,000 to 130,000 clones in the sample; approximately 86% occur only once, and 8% to 10% lies in the top ten. The sample was peripheral blood, taken on day 0 of AZD1222 vaccination. Source of these receptors: an adult in good health. CDR3s include the opening cysteine and the closing phenylalanine or tryptophan. Not all rows give a size; the values are once, few, many and, for expanded clones, a class.

cdr3_aa,v_call,clone_size,j_call
CASSQATGGYEQFF,TRBV4-3,few,TRBJ2-1
CASSRGTGGQETQYF,TRBV7-2,.,TRBJ2-5
CASSQDRGNQPQHF,TRBV4-2,once,TRBJ1-5
CASSLQGTLYEQYF,TRBV3-1/TRBV3-2,.,TRBJ2-7
CATSTGGSYEQYF,TRBV7-2,.,TRBJ2-7
CASSLSADRSYGYTF,TRBV5-4,.,TRBJ1-2
CASSQDAVRNYGYTF,TRBV4-3,.,TRBJ1-2
CASSSYGGTDTQYF,TRBV7-2,.,TRBJ2-3
CASSLGDALFSPLHF,TRBV7-9,.,TRBJ1-6
CATSAGRLAGFSYNEQFF,TRBV24-1,.,TRBJ2-1
CASRLGGSYGYTF,TRBV6-5,.,TRBJ1-2
CASSQVGQGAREQYF,TRBV19,.,TRBJ2-7
CASSSGLRQETQYF,TRBV5-4,once,TRBJ2-5
CASSVRWGGARNGYTF,TRBV9,once,TRBJ1-2
CASSTRGTGMNTEAFF,TRBV18,.,TRBJ1-1
CASSDPGNTIYF,TRBV7-3,.,TRBJ1-3
CASSLGESYNEQFF,TRBV19,few,TRBJ2-1
CASSFSPPGQGDSPLHF,TRBV5-4,.,TRBJ1-6
CASSLSQNYGYTF,TRBV12-3/TRBV12-4,.,TRBJ1-2
CASSLGTSGRRSSYNEQFF,TRBV7-2,.,TRBJ2-1
CASSQWVPNTGELFF,TRBV14,.,TRBJ2-2
CASSFAGTGGQETQYF,TRBV7-2,.,TRBJ2-5
CACGVEKLFF,TRBV30,.,TRBJ1-4
CASSPEGRTEAFF,TRBV18,.,TRBJ1-1
CASRGLLGSTEAFF,TRBV7-2,.,TRBJ1-1
CASSHGGSRSNEKLFF,TRBV9,.,TRBJ1-4
CASSVQGGVEKLFF,TRBV9,.,TRBJ1-4
CAWSPSGSVGFF,TRBV30,.,TRBJ1-1
CASSPTRRSNQPQHF,TRBV19,.,TRBJ1-5
CAWSFGGAEQYF,TRBV30,.,TRBJ2-7
CASSWGGSGSYNEQFF,TRBV7-3,.,TRBJ2-1
CASITGTLNTGELFF,TRBV6-5,few,TRBJ2-2
CASTSQGRSFQPQHF,TRBV6-5,once,TRBJ1-5
CASSRDEQYF,TRBV21-1,many,TRBJ2-7
CASWYSSGGAKEQYF,TRBV28,.,TRBJ2-7
CASRLGGEATEAFF,TRBV10-1,once,TRBJ1-1
CASNIYTEAFF,TRBV2,few,TRBJ1-1
CASSLADASGETQYF,TRBV5-1,.,TRBJ2-5
CASSLTGTGDRYEQYF,TRBV5-1,.,TRBJ2-7
CASSLFAGLSRETQYF,TRBV5-4,.,TRBJ2-5
CASRIQANNEQFF,TRBV5-1,.,TRBJ2-1
CASSFGGVYGYTF,TRBV5-4,.,TRBJ1-2
CASSLAGGADTQYF,TRBV7-9,once,TRBJ2-3
CASSFLGEARAQHF,TRBV28,.,TRBJ1-5
CASSVGDGPNEKLFF,TRBV9,once,TRBJ1-4
CASGLRDRGSVGEAFF,TRBV2,.,TRBJ1-1